These T cell receptor beta chains were read from a single sample in a study of blood T cell repertoires in COVID-19. Sequencing used immunoSEQ multiplex PCR; TCRdb keeps in-frame clones, though not all of them. This sample has 350,000 to 400,000 clones, with approximately 87% found just once. The sample comprised PBMCs or T cells enriched from blood (not recorded which). The source of these receptors is a woman aged 25 to 39 with acute COVID-19. Each CDR3 is given with its conserved first and last residue. Each record gives: D gene, V gene, J gene, clone size, CDR3 DNA, CDR3 protein. D genes are given only for firm matches. Expanded clones get a size class; other rows say once, few or many, or leave the size out.

.	TRBV19	TRBJ2-7	.	TGTGCCAGTAGTATAGCAGGCGACTACGAGCAGTACTTC	CASSIAGDYEQYF
TRBD1	TRBV7-3	TRBJ2-1	once	TGTGCCAGCAGCCAAACCCGGGACAGGGGCGATGAGCAGTTCTTC	CASSQTRDRGDEQFF
TRBD1	TRBV10-3	TRBJ2-2	.	TGTGCCATCAGTGCGTCCGGGACAGGGAACACCGGGGAGCTGTTTTTT	CAISASGTGNTGELFF
TRBD1	TRBV7-7	TRBJ1-4	.	TGTGCCAGCAGCCTCCGGACAGGACAAAATGAAAAACTGTTTTTT	CASSLRTGQNEKLFF
.	TRBV9	TRBJ1-1	.	TGTGCCAGCAGCGTAGTTCGGACAGCGGTGGACACTGAAGCTTTCTTT	CASSVVRTAVDTEAFF
TRBD2	TRBV10-3	TRBJ2-2	.	TGTGCCATCCAGAACCCCGGGACTAGCGGGGGGGGTGGCACCGGGGAGCTGTTTTTT	CAIQNPGTSGGGGTGELFF
.	TRBV5-1	TRBJ2-7	.	TGCGCCAGCAGCTTGGAGGCAGGGGCCTACGAGCAGTACTTC	CASSLEAGAYEQYF
TRBD1	TRBV14	TRBJ1-1	once	TGTGCCATGCCGGGACAGGGCATTTTGGACACTGAAGCTTTCTTT	CAMPGQGILDTEAFF
TRBD1	TRBV19	TRBJ1-5	.	TGTGCCAGTATTCAACCTCCGGGACAGGGGAATATGGCCAATCAGCCCCAGCATTTT	CASIQPPGQGNMANQPQHF
.	TRBV7-3	TRBJ1-1	.	TGTGCCAGCAGCGTCCGGGGGGACGGCACTGAAGCTTTCTTT	CASSVRGDGTEAFF
.	TRBV7-2	TRBJ2-3	.	TGTGCCAGCTCCGGGGGGCGACCTCACACAGATACGCAGTATTTT	CASSGGRPHTDTQYF
TRBD2	TRBV5-1	TRBJ2-3	.	TGCGCCAGCAGCTTGGCACCTAGCGGGGTCGCAGATACGCAGTATTTT	CASSLAPSGVADTQYF
.	TRBV5-6	TRBJ2-7	.	TGTGCCAGCAGTTCCTTCTACGAGCAGTACTTC	CASSSFYEQYF
.	TRBV29-1	TRBJ1-2	.	TGCAGCGTTGATCGCGGAATACTTACTAACTATGGCTACACCTTC	CSVDRGILTNYGYTF
.	TRBV6-2/TRBV6-3	TRBJ1-1	.	TGTGCCAGCAGTTACCGGACAAGGAACACTGAAGCTTTCTTT	CASSYRTRNTEAFF
TRBD2	TRBV7-8	TRBJ2-1	.	TGTGCCAGCAGCCAGGGGTTAGCGGGGGGGCTGGAGCAGTTCTTC	CASSQGLAGGLEQFF
TRBD1	TRBV3-1/TRBV3-2	TRBJ1-4	.	TGTGCCAGCAGCCCCGGACAGGGGGCTGGAAAACTGTTTTTT	CASSPGQGAGKLFF
TRBD2	TRBV4-3	TRBJ2-3	.	TGCGCCAGCAGCCAAGTGTATAGTAGCGGGAAACCAGATACGCAGTATTTT	CASSQVYSSGKPDTQYF
TRBD1	TRBV14	TRBJ1-4	.	TGTGCCAGCAGCCAAGATGCCAGGGGGATCGAAAAACTGTTTTTT	CASSQDARGIEKLFF
TRBD1	TRBV3-1/TRBV3-2	TRBJ2-7	.	TGTGCCAGCAGCCGGGACAGGGTGACAGACGAGCAGTACTTC	CASSRDRVTDEQYF
TRBD1	TRBV6-5	TRBJ1-5	once	TGTGCCAGCAGTCTTACAGGGGGTAGGGTCCAGCCCCAGCATTTT	CASSLTGGRVQPQHF
TRBD1	TRBV3-1/TRBV3-2	TRBJ1-2	.	TGTGCCAGCAGCCCCCGACAGGGTGGCTACACCTTC	CASSPRQGGYTF
.	TRBV11-2	TRBJ1-1	few	TGTGCCAGCAGCTTGGCGGGGACGGACACTGAAGCTTTCTTT	CASSLAGTDTEAFF
.	TRBV6-5	TRBJ2-3	once	TGTGCCAGCAGTTACAGGGGTGAGAACACAGATACGCAGTATTTT	CASSYRGENTDTQYF
TRBD2	TRBV10-3	TRBJ2-7	.	TGTGCCATCAGTGGGGGACTAGGGGACGAGCAGTACTTC	CAISGGLGDEQYF
.	TRBV27	TRBJ2-7	.	TGTGCCAGCAGTTTATCACCGGTTTCCTACGAGCAGTACTTC	CASSLSPVSYEQYF
TRBD1	TRBV24-1	TRBJ2-5	.	TGTGCCACCAGTGGGGCCAGGGGGCCGGGGGAGACCCAGTACTTC	CATSGARGPGETQYF
.	TRBV7-6	TRBJ2-2	.	TGTGCCAGCAGCCAAGAACAAAACACCGGGGAGCTGTTTTTT	CASSQEQNTGELFF
.	TRBV5-1	TRBJ1-2	.	TGCGCCAGCAGCTTACAGGGAGACTATGGCTACACCTTC	CASSLQGDYGYTF
.	TRBV10-3	TRBJ2-1	.	TGTGCCATCAGTGAAATGGAGGGGCTAAGCTCCTACAATGAGCAGTTCTTC	CAISEMEGLSSYNEQFF
.	TRBV5-6	TRBJ2-7	.	TGTGCCAGCAGCGCCCCCGGGACACTGCCCTACGAGCAGTACTTC	CASSAPGTLPYEQYF
.	TRBV21-1	TRBJ1-5	.	TGTGCCAGCAGCAAAGAGGACAGGGCTAACCAGCCCCAGCATTTT	CASSKEDRANQPQHF
.	TRBV3-1/TRBV3-2	TRBJ1-2	.	TGTGCCAGCAGCCAAGAGTCAGGGGAGATCTATGGCTACACCTTC	CASSQESGEIYGYTF
.	TRBV19	TRBJ2-7	.	TGTGCCAGTAAGGGGCAGGGTAGTTTTCACGAGCAGTACTTC	CASKGQGSFHEQYF
TRBD1	TRBV27	TRBJ1-6	once	TGTGCCAGCACCCCCTATGCCAGGGGGACCTCACCCCTCCACTTT	CASTPYARGTSPLHF
.	TRBV19	TRBJ1-2	.	TGTGCCAGCTCCTCCAGACTAGGAGATTATGGCTACACCTTC	CASSSRLGDYGYTF
TRBD2	TRBV6-1	TRBJ2-1	.	TGTGCCAGCAGTGACACACTTCGCGGGGGGGCCTATGAGCAGTTCTTC	CASSDTLRGGAYEQFF
.	TRBV7-9	TRBJ2-1	.	TGTGCCAGCACCCCGGTGAGCTCCTACAATGAGCAGTTCTTC	CASTPVSSYNEQFF
.	TRBV12-3/TRBV12-4	TRBJ1-6	.	TGTGCCAGCAGCCCAGATATCAATTCACCCCTCCACTTT	CASSPDINSPLHF
.	TRBV24-1	TRBJ1-5	.	TGTGCCACCAGTGATTCCGAGGGCTCTAGGGATCGAGCCCAGCATTTT	CATSDSEGSRDRAQHF
TRBD1	TRBV29-1	TRBJ2-2	.	TGCAGCGTTGCCACAGGGGGCAACACCGGGGAGCTGTTTTTT	CSVATGGNTGELFF
.	TRBV11-2	TRBJ1-1	.	TGTGCCAGCAGCTTGGGCCCGGCGACTGAAGCTTTCTTT	CASSLGPATEAFF
.	TRBV5-1	TRBJ2-1	.	TGCGCCAGCACAGGGTCTGATTTTGGGTCCTACAATGAGCAGTTCTTC	CASTGSDFGSYNEQFF
TRBD1	TRBV27	TRBJ1-4	.	TGTGCCAGCCGAAAGACAGGGGAGTTTCAGAATGAAAAACTGTTTTTT	CASRKTGEFQNEKLFF
.	TRBV5-1	TRBJ1-4	.	TGCGCCAGCAGCTCGACCGGGGTGGCTAATGAAAAACTGTTTTTT	CASSSTGVANEKLFF
TRBD1	TRBV19	TRBJ1-2	.	TGTGCCAGTACTCGACAGGGAGAGGGCTACACCTTC	CASTRQGEGYTF
.	TRBV9	TRBJ2-3	.	TGTGCCAGCAGCGTAGCCGGGACAATGGGAAGAGATACGCAGTATTTT	CASSVAGTMGRDTQYF
TRBD1	TRBV2	TRBJ2-7	.	TGTGCCAGCAGTGAAGCCCCCTCCCTGGGACAGGGGGCAAACGAGCAGTACTTC	CASSEAPSLGQGANEQYF
TRBD1	TRBV5-1	TRBJ2-7	.	TGCGCCAGCAGCTTAGGGGACAGGAGCTCCTACGAGCAGTACTTC	CASSLGDRSSYEQYF
.	TRBV10-3	TRBJ1-3	.	TGTGCCACTTCCCCCTCTGGAAACACCATATATTTT	CATSPSGNTIYF
.	TRBV5-1	TRBJ2-2	.	TGCGCCAGCAGCTTCTCCGGGGGGCCCCCATGGACCGGGGAGCTGTTTTTT	CASSFSGGPPWTGELFF
.	TRBV28	TRBJ1-5	.	TGTGCCAGCAGTTTATGGTCAAATAGCAATCAGCCCCAGCATTTT	CASSLWSNSNQPQHF
.	TRBV5-1	TRBJ2-2	.	TGCGCCAGCAGCTTGGACCCCGGGACAAACACCGGGGAGCTGTTTTTT	CASSLDPGTNTGELFF
TRBD1	TRBV7-3	TRBJ2-1	.	TGTGCCAGCAGCTTAACAAGGACAGGTTGGGGAAATGAGCAGTTCTTC	CASSLTRTGWGNEQFF
TRBD2	TRBV7-6	TRBJ2-3	.	TGTGCCAGCAGCTTAGGGGTGGGGGGGAGCACAGATACGCAGTATTTT	CASSLGVGGSTDTQYF